Shown below are 20 T cell receptor beta chains from a single sample sequenced in a study of control samples from healthy donors and cancer patients. Assay: immunoSEQ multiplex PCR; the TCRdb copy retains only in-frame clones and omits some. The sample includes about 230,000 clones, over 75% of them seen just once. The sample comprised PBMCs. The receptors were gathered from a woman in her fifties or sixties with lung cancer.

About this clone: The sample carries other DNA sequences with the same CDR3. The chain employs TRBV5-1 and TRBJ2-7; TRBD1 is a possible D gene (6 bases). The V end was cut by 5 bases, the J end by 4 bases, with 10 bases between. Germline V lookup: CDR1 SGHRS, CDR2 YFSETQ. There are 12 residues in the CDR3. CDR3 protein: CASRQGAYEQYF. The CDR3, as DNA: TGCGCCAGCAGACAGGGTGCGTACGAGCAGTACTTC.

CDR3 region: CAWARGGMVYEQYF. CDR3 sequence (DNA): TGTGCCTGGGCAAGGGGAGGAATGGTCTACGAGCAGTACTTC. V usage is TRBV30 and J usage is TRBJ2-7; possible D gene TRBD2, 6 bases. V was trimmed by 5 bases and J by 3 bases, leaving 17 bases between them. Germline lookup yields CDR1 GTSNPN and CDR2 SVGIG (reference sequence). CDR3 length: 14 amino acids.

The chain combines TRBV7-3 with TRBJ2-2, with D maybe TRBD2 (6 bases). The germline V and J ends were trimmed by 4 bases and 2 bases, with 11 bases remaining between them. Per the germline V gene, CDR1 is SGHTA and CDR2 is FQGTGA. CDR3 length: 15 residues. CDR3 protein: CASSSGTVNTGELFF. The CDR3 coding sequence is TGTGCCAGCAGCTCCGGGACTGTCAACACCGGGGAGCTGTTTTTT. The variable domain in full, completed from reference TRBV7-3 and TRBJ2-2, reads GAGVSQTPSNKVTEKGKYVELRCDPISGHTALYWYRQSLGQGPEFLIYFQGTGAADDSGLPNDRFFAVRPEGSVSTLKIQRTERGDSAVYLCASSSGTVNTGELFFGEGSRLTVL.

V is TRBV7-2 and J is TRBJ2-1; D tentatively fits TRBD1 or TRBD2 (5 bases each). The length of the CDR3 is 15 residues. Germline-derived CDR1 and CDR2 are SGHTA and FQGNSA. Trimming removed 1 base from V and 6 bases from J, with 13 bases in between. The CDR3 region has the DNA TGTGCCAGCAGCTTAGTGGGGACGACCGGCAATGAGCAGTTCTTC. This gives the protein CASSLVGTTGNEQFF.

This chain links TRBV19 with TRBJ2-5, with D possibly TRBD1 on 5 matching bases. The V end was cut by 4 bases, the J end by 5 bases, with 14 bases between. This CDR3 spans 14 amino acids. Germline CDR1 and CDR2: LNHDA and SQIVND (reference sequence). Here the CDR3 DNA reads TGTGCCAGTAGTACCTCGCTAGGGGTGGAGACCCAGTACTTC. Amino acid sequence: CASSTSLGVETQYF.

The rearrangement links TRBV5-4 to TRBJ2-5, with 9 positions matching TRBD1. V shed 2 bases and J 5 bases; nucleotides not matched to a gene: 7. Per germline, CDR1 SGHNT and CDR2 YYREEE (reference sequence). This CDR3 is built from 15 residues. CDR3 DNA sequence: TGTGCCAGCAGCTTAAGCAAGACAGGGGGGGAGACCCAGTACTTC. This gives the protein CASSLSKTGGETQYF.

The chain has TRBV20-1 and TRBJ1-2, with TRBD1 as a possible D gene (6 bases). CDR1 DFQATT and CDR2 SNEGSKA come from the germline V gene (reference sequence). V gave up 5 bases and J gave up 5 bases, with 15 bases separating them. The CDR3 totals 13 residues. The CDR3 is CSAGEQGPYGYTF. The CDR3 DNA reads TGCAGTGCTGGTGAACAGGGCCCATATGGCTACACCTTC.

The chain recombines TRBV7-3 with TRBJ2-5; the D call may be TRBD1 or TRBD2 (5 bases each). This CDR3 is 14 amino acids long. CDR1 and CDR2 from the germline V gene are SGHTA and FQGTGA. V lost 2 bases, J lost 6 bases, and 13 bases lay in between. CDR3 protein: CASSLSTGHQTQYF. The CDR3, as DNA: TGTGCCAGCAGCTTATCGACGGGGCACCAGACCCAGTACTTC.

J is TRBJ2-7 and V is TRBV19, with unresolved D. The germline gives CDR1 LNHDA, CDR2 SQIVND (reference sequence). V shed 3 bases and J shed 1 base, with 10 bases lying between them. The CDR3 is made up of 14 amino acids. CDR3 sequence (DNA): TGTGCCAGTAGTATCCGTTTGGAGTCCTACGAGCAGTACTTC. Translating it yields CASSIRLESYEQYF.

V and J are TRBV24-1 and TRBJ1-5; D remains ambiguous. Germline CDR1 and CDR2: KGHDR and SFDVKD. The V end lost 1 base, the J end lost 7 bases, and 7 bases lay between the germline ends. The CDR3 loop spans 13 amino acids. CDR3 sequence: CATSDFGRQPQHF. CDR3 sequence (DNA): TGTGCCACCAGTGATTTCGGCAGACAGCCCCAGCATTTT.

The chain has TRBV6-2 or TRBV6-3 and TRBJ2-3; 7 nucleotides agree with TRBD1. The V segment lost 7 bases and the J segment 6 bases; nucleotides outside the gene matches: 7. Germline V gene data show CDR1 as MNHEY and CDR2 as SVGEGT. The CDR3 runs 13 residues. CDR3 region: CASTPQGVDTQYF. Written as DNA, the CDR3 is TGTGCCAGCACCCCCCAGGGGGTTGATACGCAGTATTTT.

The chain joins TRBV5-1 to TRBJ1-6; D gene ambiguous. In germline, CDR1 is SGHRS, CDR2 YFSETQ. The CDR3 is 15 residues long. V lost 0 bases, J lost 6 bases, and 10 bases lay in between. CDR3 in DNA: TGCGCCAGCAGCTTGGCCGCGATAGGTAATTCACCCCTCCACTTT. Amino acids: CASSLAAIGNSPLHF.

The V gene is TRBV7-9, the J gene TRBJ1-6, with 9 bases aligning to TRBD1. Germline trimming cut 5 bases from V and 0 bases from J; bases unmatched to any gene: 2. The CDR3 contains 16 residues. Per the germline V gene, CDR1 is SEHNR and CDR2 is FQNEAQ (reference sequence). CDR3 region: CASSGQGSSYNSPLHF. In DNA, the CDR3 is TGTGCCAGCAGCGGACAGGGGAGCTCCTATAATTCACCCCTCCACTTT.

The sample holds a few counts of this clone. The V and J genes are TRBV5-1 and TRBJ1-1, with a tentative D call TRBD1 (5 bases). With 0 bases removed from V and 11 bases from J, the gap between germline ends came to 17 bases. The CDR3 has 14 residues. CDR1 and CDR2 from the germline V gene are SGHRS and YFSETQ. CDR3 coding DNA: TGCGCCAGCAGCTTGGAGCCGGGACTTATACAGGCTTTCTTT. Amino acid sequence: CASSLEPGLIQAFF.

This clone was counted between two and nine times. This chain links TRBV6-5 with TRBJ1-6; 9 bases agree with TRBD1. Germline V gene sequence: CDR1 MNHEY, CDR2 SVGAGI. CDR3 length equals 15 residues. The ends lost 6 bases at V and 8 bases at J; junction bases unmatched: 8. CDR3: CASRERDRADSPLHF. The CDR3 bases are TGTGCCAGCAGGGAGAGGGACAGGGCGGATTCACCCCTCCACTTT.

The rearrangement links TRBV7-3 to TRBJ1-4, with TRBD1 matching over 7 bases. Germline V gene data show CDR1 as SGHTA and CDR2 as FQGTGA. With V trimmed by 0 bases and J by 7 bases, 5 bases remained unmatched. The CDR3 is 15 residues long. The CDR3 DNA is TGTGCCAGCAGCTTAACCTCAGGGGGAGGTGAAAAACTGTTTTTT. Its translation: CASSLTSGGGEKLFF.

This clone was counted a single time. The V and J genes are TRBV18 and TRBJ2-3; 7 bases fit TRBD1. CDR3 length: 15 amino acids. V dropped 6 bases and J dropped 11; count of bases not matched to a gene: 17. In germline, CDR1 is KGHSH, CDR2 LQKENI. The DNA of the CDR3 is TGTGCCAGCTCGCCCACCGGGACAGTAAAAAAAGGGCAGTATTTT. Its protein is CASSPTGTVKKGQYF.

This chain connects TRBV9 to TRBJ1-6; no clear D. Looked up from germline, CDR1 is SGDLS and CDR2 is YYNGEE. The germline V and J ends were trimmed by 4 bases and 7 bases, with 9 bases remaining between them. There are 13 residues in the CDR3. In nucleotides, the CDR3 is TGTGCCAGCAGCCCTTCGGAGAATTCACCCCTCCACTTT. Its translation: CASSPSENSPLHF. The variable domain in full, completed from reference TRBV9 and TRBJ1-6, reads DSGVTQTPKHLITATGQRVTLRCSPRSGDLSVYWYQQSLDQGLQFLIQYYNGEERAKGNILERFSAQQFPDLHSELNLSSLELGDSALYFCASSPSENSPLHFGNGTRLTVT.

This clone was seen a few times. V usage is TRBV5-1 and J usage is TRBJ2-5; the D gene is possibly TRBD2 (6 bases). The CDR3 contains 14 residues. Germline CDR1 reads SGHRS; CDR2 reads YFSETQ. Trimming pared 0 bases from V and 5 bases from J, leaving 11 bases between. The CDR3 loop reads CASSLAGGDETQYF. CDR3 in DNA: TGCGCCAGCAGCTTGGCCGGGGGTGACGAGACCCAGTACTTC.

The chain recombines TRBV2 with TRBJ2-2, with D maybe TRBD2 (5 bases). The CDR3 is made up of 13 amino acids. The V end was cut by 3 bases, the J end by 3 bases, with 5 bases between. Germline V gene sequence: CDR1 SNHLY, CDR2 FYNNEI. Here the CDR3 DNA reads TGTGCCAGCAGTGAGGACTACACCGGGGAGCTGTTTTTT. This gives the protein CASSEDYTGELFF.